These 10 T cell receptor beta chains originate from one sample sequenced in a study of CD8 T cells in Susac syndrome. An input of 0.5 to 1 ug of RNA was subjected to reverse transcription using random hexamers. Via MiXCR, TCRdb re-called the immunoSEQ multiplex PCR reads, giving one row per CDR3 protein. The sample records about 200,000 distinct CDR3 sequences, 75% to 95% being singletons. The sequencing input was CD4+ T cells from PBMCs. The receptors derive from a human donor with Susac syndrome.

The chain recombines TRBV11-2 with TRBJ2-4; D remains unclear. The CDR3 runs to 16 residues. The germline V gene encodes CDR1 SGHAT and CDR2 FQNNGV. The V end lost 5 bases, the J end lost 0 bases, and 14 bases lay between the germline ends. CDR3 protein: CASSAKTPLAKNIQYF. The CDR3 DNA reads as TGTGCCAGCAGCGCCAAGACACCGCTAGCCAAAAACATTCAGTACTTC.

The chain uses TRBV19 and TRBJ2-7; TRBD1 aligns across 7 bases. Germline V lookup: CDR1 LNHDA, CDR2 SQIVND (reference sequence). The CDR3 is made up of 13 amino acids. The ends lost 1 base at V and 6 bases at J; junction bases unmatched: 3. The CDR3 region has the DNA TGTGCCAGTAGTATAGCGGCAGGGGGCGAGCAGTACTTC. Its translation is CASSIAAGGEQYF.

The J gene is TRBJ1-1, the V gene TRBV11-1; TRBD1 matches 9 bases. CDR1 and CDR2 from the germline V gene are SGHAT and FQDESV (reference sequence). This CDR3 contains 17 residues. The V segment lost 4 bases and the J segment 1 base; nucleotides outside the gene matches: 10. The CDR3 is CASSYDTGGVGNTEAFF. CDR3 nucleotide sequence: TGTGCCAGCAGCTACGATACAGGGGGCGTCGGGAACACTGAAGCTTTCTTT.

This clonotype showed up just a few times. V is TRBV5-1 and J is TRBJ1-2; 8 bases fit TRBD1. V lost 3 bases to trimming and J lost 8 bases; unmatched junction nucleotides: 6. This CDR3 has 13 amino acids. Germline V gives CDR1 SGHRS, CDR2 YFSETQ. This CDR3 is CASSSDRVDGYTF. In nucleotides, the CDR3 is TGCGCCAGCAGCTCGGACAGGGTCGACGGCTACACCTTC.

The rearrangement links TRBV2 to TRBJ1-2; D not resolved. Germline V CDR1 and CDR2: SNHLY, FYNNEI. The CDR3 covers 13 residues. V gave up 7 bases and J gave up 8 bases, with 17 bases separating them. The CDR3 DNA follows: TGTGCCAGCATGATCGGGGTGATTGGGGGCTACACCTTC. Translated: CASMIGVIGGYTF.

The gene calls are TRBV20-1 and TRBJ2-7, with D possibly TRBD1 on 6 matching bases. CDR1 DFQATT and CDR2 SNEGSKA come from the germline V gene (reference sequence). Trimming stripped 3 bases from V and 1 base from J, with 13 bases between. The CDR3 has 14 amino acids. CDR3 sequence (DNA): TGCAGTGCTAGTGGGACACTGAAATCCTACGAGCAGTACTTC. Translation: CSASGTLKSYEQYF.

In its sample, this clonotype was seen a few times. V usage is TRBV6-5 and J usage is TRBJ1-1; D is unresolved. This CDR3 comprises 14 residues. V lost 0 bases to trimming and J lost 1 base, with 6 bases between them. Germline assignment: CDR1 MNHEY and CDR2 SVGAGI. CDR3 DNA sequence: TGTGCCAGCAGTTACTCGGAGGGGAACACTGAAGCTTTCTTT. It translates to CASSYSEGNTEAFF.

The J gene is TRBJ2-1, the V gene TRBV9; 8 bases fit TRBD2. The germline V gene has CDR1 SGDLS and CDR2 YYNGEE. The CDR3 totals 15 residues. Losses at the gene ends were 3 bases for V and 8 bases for J; bases not matched to a gene: 10. CDR3 DNA sequence: TGTGCCAGCAGCGCCCTAGCGGGTCAGCAGGATGAGCAGTTCTTC. Translating gives CASSALAGQQDEQFF. Complete variable domain (other parts from reference TRBV9 and TRBJ2-1): DSGVTQTPKHLITATGQRVTLRCSPRSGDLSVYWYQQSLDQGLQFLIQYYNGEERAKGNILERFSAQQFPDLHSELNLSSLELGDSALYFCASSALAGQQDEQFFGPGTRLTVL.

The rearrangement links TRBV20-1 to TRBJ2-6; the match to TRBD2 covers 7 bases. CDR1 is DFQATT, CDR2 SNEGSKA, per germline (reference sequence). This CDR3 contains 16 residues. The junction had 5 bases not matched to a gene; V was cut back by 3 bases and J by 0 bases. The CDR3 region has the DNA TGCAGTGCTAGTTGGGGGGGGAGCTCTGGGGCCAACGTCCTGACTTTC. Its protein is CSASWGGSSGANVLTF.

J is TRBJ2-1 and V is TRBV25-1; 7 bases line up with TRBD1. V shed 8 bases and J 9 bases; nucleotides not matched to a gene: 13. Germline CDR1 is MGHDK and CDR2 is SYGVNS. This CDR3 is built from 14 residues. The DNA for the CDR3 is TGTGCCAGCCAGAAAGTAGGGGGCGGTAGTGAGCAGTTCTTC. The encoded protein is CASQKVGGGSEQFF.